This TCR beta chain was retrieved from a study of T-cell reconstitution after alpha-beta-depleted transplantation in children. Study observations and caveats: From newly produced T cells came most of the T-cell counts and diversity one year after transplant. Expanded clones from the graft, numbering several hundred, reportedly supplied alpha-beta T cells about two months after transplant.

This clonotype was counted many times. Antigen specificity is unknown. Unique molecular identifiers featured in how the TCRbeta library was prepared. From the PCR reads, TCRdb called clonotypes with MiXCR, one entry per CDR3 protein. The sample has fewer than 500,000 distinct CDR3 sequences, 43% seen once. CDR3 size: 16 residues. The V and J ends lost 4 bases and 3 bases, in that order; junction bases with no gene match: 8. Looked up from germline, CDR1 is SGHDN and CDR2 is FVKESK. The clonotype originates from a girl between 2 and 10 years old with aplastic anemia, due to receive a stem cell transplant. This sample comprised PBMCs, obtained before TCRalphabeta/CD19-depleted stem cell transplant. This chain connects TRBV14 to TRBJ2-1; TRBD1 matches at 8 bases. Here the CDR3 reads CASSRYGQGLYNEQFF. The CDR3 bases are TGTGCCAGCAGCCGATACGGACAGGGTCTCTACAATGAGCAGTTCTTC.